Below are 17 T cell receptor beta chains sequenced from a single sample in a study of Ad26.COV2.S vaccination and SARS-CoV-2 variants. Treatment: some 20 received Ad26.COV2.S at low or high dose, single or two shots; roughly five received placebo; per-sample allocation not given. Vaccine and placebo recipients were sampled on day 63 after the first injection. Generated by immunoSEQ multiplex PCR, the TCRdb table keeps only in-frame clones and is missing some. The sample holds fewer than 400,000 clones, approximately 89% seen once. This material consisted of peripheral blood, taken in a trial of Ad26.COV2.S vaccine versus placebo. These receptors originate from a person aged 18-60 years who received the Ad26.COV2.S COVID-19 vaccine or a placebo.

V gene TRBV19 combines with J gene TRBJ1-6, with D possibly matching TRBD1 (6 bases). V lost 3 bases and J lost 8, with 14 bases in between. The CDR3 spans 15 residues. Germline loops: CDR1 LNHDA, CDR2 SQIVND (reference sequence). The DNA for the CDR3 is TGTGCCAGTAGTATCCTCAGGGGAGGGGATTCACCCCTCCACTTT. Translation: CASSILRGGDSPLHF. The complete variable domain, with remaining parts taken from reference TRBV19 and TRBJ1-6, reads DGGITQSPKYLFRKEGQNVTLSCEQNLNHDAMYWYRQDPGQGLRLIYYSQIVNDFQKGDIAEGYSVSREKKESFPLTVTSAQKNPTAFYLCASSILRGGDSPLHFGNGTRLTVT.

The chain joins TRBV5-1 to TRBJ2-2, with 7 positions matching TRBD2. The germline V gene has CDR1 SGHRS and CDR2 YFSETQ. This CDR3 contains 16 residues. The ends lost 0 bases at V and 6 bases at J; junction bases unmatched: 8. As DNA, the CDR3 is TGCGCCAGCAGCTTGGAATGGCGGGAGCTAGCCGGGGAGCTGTTTTTT. Amino acid sequence: CASSLEWRELAGELFF.

Of note for this clone: This sample also contains other DNA sequences that code for the same CDR3. V usage is TRBV18 and J usage is TRBJ2-5, with a possible D match to TRBD2 (6 bases). CDR1 is KGHSH and CDR2 is LQKENI in the germline V gene. This CDR3 comprises 12 residues. The germline V and J ends were trimmed by 3 bases and 5 bases, with 7 bases remaining between them. The CDR3 spells CASSPSGETQYF. CDR3 sequence (DNA): TGTGCCAGCTCACCGAGCGGGGAGACCCAGTACTTC.

This chain connects TRBV5-4 to TRBJ1-1; D not certain. V was cut by 5 bases and J by 4 bases, with 15 bases left in between. Germline assignment: CDR1 SGHNT and CDR2 YYREEE (reference sequence). This CDR3 contains 14 residues. For the CDR3, the DNA is TGTGCCAGCAGTTTACAAGGATGGGGCACTGAAGCTTTCTTT. It codes for CASSLQGWGTEAFF.

V and J are TRBV3-1 (or the pseudogene TRBV3-2) and TRBJ2-2; D is unclear. CDR1 and CDR2 (germline): LGHDT, YNNKEL (reference sequence). Trimming removed 0 bases at V and 7 bases at J, with 6 bases between. This CDR3 has 13 residues. CDR3 in DNA: TGTGCCAGCAGCCAAGATTACGGCGGGGAGCTGTTTTTT. The encoded protein is CASSQDYGGELFF.

J is TRBJ2-2 and V is TRBV27; TRBD2 matches at 12 bases. The CDR3 is 18 amino acids. V lost 2 bases and J lost 1; bases outside the gene matches: 5. CDR1 and CDR2 from the germline V gene are MNHEY and SMNVEV (reference sequence). As DNA, the CDR3 is TGTGCCAGCAGTTTAGACCTGGGACTAGCGGGGAACACCGGGGAGCTGTTTTTT. This codes for CASSLDLGLAGNTGELFF.

This clone was seen once. The V gene is TRBV28, the J gene TRBJ1-2; D might be TRBD1 (6 bases). The CDR3 length is 15 residues. The V and J ends lost 5 bases and 8 bases respectively, with 21 bases between them. Germline loops: CDR1 MDHEN, CDR2 SYDVKM. The CDR3 DNA reads TGTGCCAGCAGTCTTATGGGGGGGCAGGGTGGAGGCTACACCTTC. It encodes CASSLMGGQGGGYTF.

V usage is TRBV19 and J usage is TRBJ1-5; 9 nucleotides match TRBD1. Germline V gene sequence: CDR1 LNHDA, CDR2 SQIVND (reference sequence). The CDR3 sequence is 15 residues long. The V gene end was trimmed by 6 bases and the J gene end by 3 bases; junction bases not matched to a gene: 6. CDR3 bases: TGTGCCAGTAGCATGACAGGGGGGCCCAATCAGCCCCAGCATTTT. Residues: CASSMTGGPNQPQHF. Drawing the rest from reference TRBV19 and TRBJ1-5, the complete variable domain is DGGITQSPKYLFRKEGQNVTLSCEQNLNHDAMYWYRQDPGQGLRLIYYSQIVNDFQKGDIAEGYSVSREKKESFPLTVTSAQKNPTAFYLCASSMTGGPNQPQHFGDGTRLSIL.

The rearrangement links TRBV30 to TRBJ1-6; D not certain. The germline V gene encodes CDR1 GTSNPN and CDR2 SVGIG (reference sequence). CDR3 length: 12 residues. The CDR3 protein is CGVRHNNSPLHF. CDR3 sequence (DNA): TGTGGCGTGAGACACAATAATTCACCCCTCCACTTT.

Note on this clone: At one boundary the junction diverges from the germline segment, which might be a read error. This chain connects TRBV7-9 to TRBJ2-1; TRBD2 agrees at 7 bases. This CDR3 spans 15 amino acids. Germline CDR1 and CDR2: SEHNR and FQNEAQ (reference sequence). Here the CDR3 reads CASSWTSISHNEQFF. The CDR3 DNA reads TGTGCCAGCAGCTGGACTAGTATCTCCCACAATGAGCAGTTCTTC.

The J gene is TRBJ2-7, the V gene TRBV28; 10 nucleotides agree with TRBD1. J gave up 2 bases and V 4 bases, and 5 bases lay outside the gene matches. The CDR3 has 15 residues. Looked up from germline, CDR1 is MDHEN and CDR2 is SYDVKM. This CDR3 reads CASSSGQGFAYEQYF. DNA of the CDR3: TGTGCCAGCAGTTCGGGACAGGGGTTTGCCTACGAGCAGTACTTC.

This chain joins TRBV30 and TRBJ1-4; D is ambiguous. CDR1 is GTSNPN, CDR2 SVGIG, per germline (reference sequence). CDR3 length: 15 amino acids. V shed 3 bases and J shed 0 bases, with 11 bases lying between them. Written as DNA, the CDR3 is TGTGCCTGGAGCCGGGGAATGACAACTAATGAAAAACTGTTTTTT. It encodes CAWSRGMTTNEKLFF.

The chain has TRBV19 and TRBJ2-2; 7 bases are shared with TRBD1. The CDR3 has 15 amino acids. The V gene end was trimmed by 7 bases and the J gene end by 1 base; junction bases not matched to a gene: 6. Germline V gene lookup returns CDR1 LNHDA and CDR2 SQIVND (reference sequence). The CDR3 protein is CASIQGVGNTGELFF. For the CDR3, the DNA is TGTGCCAGTATCCAGGGGGTAGGGAACACCGGGGAGCTGTTTTTT.

The J gene is TRBJ1-2, the V gene TRBV28, with D hard to call. With 7 bases removed from V and 4 bases from J, the gap between germline ends came to 13 bases. CDR1 and CDR2 (germline): MDHEN, SYDVKM. The CDR3 is 13 residues long. The CDR3 here is CASMNWQPYGYTF. The CDR3, as DNA: TGTGCCAGCATGAATTGGCAGCCCTATGGCTACACCTTC.

This clone occurred a few times. The V and J genes are TRBV28 and TRBJ1-5; a possible D gene is TRBD1 (6 bases). The germline V and J ends were trimmed by 2 bases and 7 bases, with 9 bases remaining between them. Looked up from germline, CDR1 is MDHEN and CDR2 is SYDVKM. The CDR3 runs 13 residues. CDR3 protein: CASSLRGGQPQHF. The CDR3 DNA follows: TGTGCCAGCAGTTTAAGGGGGGGACAGCCCCAGCATTTT. Looking up the rest from reference TRBV28 and TRBJ1-5 gives the full variable domain: DVKVTQSSRYLVKRTGEKVFLECVQDMDHENMFWYRQDPGLGLRLIYFSYDVKMKEKGDIPEGYSVSREKKERFSLILESASTNQTSMYLCASSLRGGQPQHFGDGTRLSIL.

This sequence joins TRBV27 and TRBJ2-2, with 9 bases aligning to TRBD2. The CDR3 has 16 residues. Trimming cost V 5 bases and J 1 base; bases outside gene matches: 5. Looked up from germline, CDR1 is MNHEY and CDR2 is SMNVEV (reference sequence). In nucleotides, the CDR3 is TGTGCCAGCAGTATCATAGCGGGAGAGAACACCGGGGAGCTGTTTTTT. Its translation is CASSIIAGENTGELFF.

This clone was seen a single time. This sequence joins TRBV5-4 and TRBJ1-1; D gene uncertain. Per germline, CDR1 SGHNT and CDR2 YYREEE (reference sequence). V dropped 1 base and J dropped 11 bases, with 15 bases sitting between them. The CDR3 length is 13 residues. Here the CDR3 reads CASSLTTGFGAFF. CDR3 DNA: TGTGCCAGCAGCTTGACAACGGGGTTTGGGGCTTTCTTT.